These T cell receptor beta chains were read from a single sample in a study of OX40 agonist ivuxolimab in advanced cancers. The assay was immunoSEQ multiplex PCR, and TCRdb's table has in-frame clones only and misses some. The repertoire consists of tens of thousands of clones, with roughly 87% occurring once and the leading ten covering 0.38%. The sequences come from CD4+ or CD8+ T cells sorted from blood, collected in a trial of the OX40 agonist ivuxolimab. The receptors were gathered from an adult with an advanced solid tumor such as melanoma, head and neck, liver or kidney cancer. Each CDR3 is given with its conserved first and last residue. Fields, in order: V gene, J gene, CDR3 protein.

v_call: TRBV4-1
j_call: TRBJ2-2
cdr3_aa: CASSQDGRAGGLSGELFF

v_call: TRBV6-1
j_call: TRBJ1-3
cdr3_aa: CASNPTVAGNTIYF

v_call: TRBV7-4
j_call: TRBJ1-5
cdr3_aa: CASSLFPGSNQPQHF

v_call: TRBV7-8
j_call: TRBJ2-7
cdr3_aa: CASSTDRGHEQYF

v_call: TRBV5-4
j_call: TRBJ2-1
cdr3_aa: CASSELGGPSYNEQFF

v_call: TRBV19
j_call: TRBJ1-3
cdr3_aa: CASSLSMQPGNTIYF

v_call: TRBV21-1
j_call: TRBJ2-7
cdr3_aa: CASSKSPQGPPFYEQYF

v_call: TRBV7-2
j_call: TRBJ1-5
cdr3_aa: CASSPTELGNQPQHF

v_call: TRBV7-2
j_call: TRBJ1-1
cdr3_aa: CASRETGVQMNTEAFF

v_call: TRBV7-6
j_call: TRBJ2-5
cdr3_aa: CASNPGGQTQYF

v_call: TRBV27
j_call: TRBJ1-1
cdr3_aa: CASSPAGTGGRDTEAFF

v_call: TRBV11-2
j_call: TRBJ2-3
cdr3_aa: CATRTLAGGPDTQYF

v_call: TRBV6-5
j_call: TRBJ1-5
cdr3_aa: CASGTGGFNQPQHF

v_call: TRBV5-1
j_call: TRBJ1-5
cdr3_aa: CASSFGGGGNQPQHF

v_call: TRBV11-2
j_call: TRBJ1-1
cdr3_aa: CASSSGRGRTEAFF

v_call: TRBV5-5
j_call: TRBJ1-2
cdr3_aa: CASSPAGQGGYGYTF

v_call: TRBV7-8
j_call: TRBJ1-5
cdr3_aa: CASSLVRTGLGNQPQHF

v_call: TRBV7-3
j_call: TRBJ2-2
cdr3_aa: CASSLTGSNTGELFF

v_call: TRBV27
j_call: TRBJ1-2
cdr3_aa: CASSLSFQGPLYGYTF

v_call: TRBV5-1
j_call: TRBJ2-1
cdr3_aa: CASSLVAGGIYEQFF

v_call: TRBV18
j_call: TRBJ2-2
cdr3_aa: CASSPLAGGYTGELFF

v_call: TRBV7-9
j_call: TRBJ1-4
cdr3_aa: CASSSDISPKKLFF

v_call: TRBV5-1
j_call: TRBJ2-2
cdr3_aa: CASNPGTRYRELFF

v_call: TRBV19
j_call: TRBJ2-2
cdr3_aa: CASIWTGGSGELFF

v_call: TRBV5-8
j_call: TRBJ1-6
cdr3_aa: CATRTELRPDAPLHF

v_call: TRBV27
j_call: TRBJ1-1
cdr3_aa: CASSKEWNTEAFF

v_call: TRBV14
j_call: TRBJ1-1
cdr3_aa: CASSQAQGMNTEAFF

v_call: TRBV7-2
j_call: TRBJ2-1
cdr3_aa: CASRPDRAPGNEQFF

v_call: TRBV7-2
j_call: TRBJ2-6
cdr3_aa: CASSLRVAGANVLTF

v_call: TRBV30
j_call: TRBJ1-2
cdr3_aa: CAWSGLWGGGYTF

v_call: TRBV19
j_call: TRBJ1-5
cdr3_aa: CASKVAGHQPQHF

v_call: TRBV5-4
j_call: TRBJ1-2
cdr3_aa: CASSLDVVSYGYTF

v_call: TRBV5-4
j_call: TRBJ1-1
cdr3_aa: CASSYQGWKAFF

v_call: TRBV6-5
j_call: TRBJ1-1
cdr3_aa: CASSYSRSGGAGEAFF

v_call: TRBV18
j_call: TRBJ2-5
cdr3_aa: CASSRGHSQETQYF

v_call: TRBV6-5
j_call: TRBJ1-3
cdr3_aa: CASSYGRTAGNTIYF